This T cell receptor (beta chain) was captured by sequencing in a study of blood T cell repertoires in COVID-19. Across the whole study: Spain, Italy and the United States supplied samples that represented acute and convalescent COVID-19. Sources were T cells, B-cell-depleted T cells, or PBMCs; the material itself was cDNA or gDNA.

In the source study's methods: Reference gene primers were amplified, and this amplification served to estimate nucleated cell counts. Some clones are missing from TCRdb's copy, which holds only in-frame ones; the method was immunoSEQ multiplex PCR. For V, J and clone size, that table is used; D and trimming come from the DNA. The sample comprises 130,000 or so clones, 88% of which are singletons, and 1.5% rests with the top ten. The CDR3 runs to 14 residues. Trimming cost V 5 bases and J 6 bases; bases outside gene matches: 12. Germline V gene data show CDR1 as SQVTM and CDR2 as ANQGSEA. The sample was peripheral blood. The sequence was collected from an older woman with acute or convalescent COVID-19. The chain couples TRBV29-1 to TRBJ2-7, with 8 bases that match TRBD1. This CDR3 is CSVTYDRGPSEQYF. The DNA for the CDR3 is TGCAGCGTTACCTATGACAGGGGCCCTTCCGAGCAGTACTTC.